This T cell receptor (beta chain) came from a study of CD4+ T cells in melanoma. Study-wide results and caveats: Diverse differentiation states were reported for melanoma neoantigen-specific CD4+ T cells.

TCRdb's table, derived via immunoSEQ multiplex PCR, lists solely in-frame clones and lacks some. Of roughly 140,000 clones in the sample, around nine tenths were seen once. The V and J ends lost 5 bases and 11 bases respectively, with 18 bases between them. The CDR3 sequence is 13 residues long. CDR1 SGHVS and CDR2 FNYEAQ come from the germline V gene. Details on this clone: Antigen: not known.

The chain joins TRBV7-6 to TRBJ1-1; D call uncertain. This sequence originates from a human donor with melanoma. DNA for the CDR3: TGTGCCAGCAGCGCCAGCTACAGTGTTGGGGCTTTCTTT. As protein: CASSASYSVGAFF.